Detailed here is one TCR beta chain. There is no known antigen for this receptor. Base qualities were left out, and no much larger clone turns up one base away. V loses 0 bases, J loses 6 bases, and the germline ends lie 13 bases apart. Including cysteine and phenylalanine, the CDR3 has 14 amino acids. Of the read, only the CDR3 DNA is kept; its 42 bases are in frame from base 1. CDR1 and CDR2 (SGDLS, YYNGEE) derive from the germline V gene. The data stem from a study of post-analysis software for immune sequencing data (dated by TCRdb to between 2015 and 2017). As for the study more broadly: The recorded disease courses included relapsing-remitting, secondary progressive and progressive-relapsing multiple sclerosis, and some patients had no subtype annotation. The patient repertoires were set against under 12 previously published healthy control repertoires from donors whose ages ranged from roughly 6 to 27 years. A subset of samples was prepared in parallel using single-end sample barcoding, then pooled and co-amplified after Illumina adapter ligation. The paper as a whole reports these results and caveats: Significantly lower normalized Chao1 diversity was found in multiple sclerosis patients than in controls, suggesting substantial peripheral T-cell clonal expansion. The multiple sclerosis patient group was slightly younger than the control group. Direct clustering with F measure revealed strong co-clustering of samples prepared in the same batch, which led to a batch-effect correction. Patients showed significantly higher frequencies than controls for roughly 5 TRBV segments, among them TRBV5-6, TRBV5-1 and TRBV20-1.

The receptor library was made with PCR. The sample was run on an Illumina HiSeq 2500. Unique molecular identifiers were incorporated into TCR beta cDNA libraries to reduce PCR and sequencing biases. Approximately 500,000 cDNA molecules were obtained for every 1 to 10 million input T cells, so each molecule roughly corresponded to one T cell. The patient libraries were prepared and sequenced with the same protocol used for the earlier healthy control dataset. Samples belonging to the same batch were prepared together, multiplexed and sequenced on a shared HiSeq lane. On the authors' methods: MIGEC was used to process the raw barcoded reads, and molecular identifier groups with only a single read were discarded before consensus assembly and CDR3 extraction. Clonotype tables were post-analysed with VDJtools, normalizing diversity by down-sampling all datasets to the smallest sample size. In repertoire overlap clustering, CDR3 amino acid sequences, but not nucleotide sequences, were matched to correct batch-related cross-sample contamination. TCRdb cleaned the public reads at Q25 with fastp, built clones with MiXCR and kept in-frame beta chains. When rows share a CDR3 protein, they turn into one entry using the most common DNA and genes. TCRdb's processing, not the authors' own work, is the source of the V and J calls. The sample table lists 650,000 to 850,000 distinct CDR3 sequences, 46% of them with a count of one. The top ten hold 4.9% of the sample.

To demonstrate the VDJtools post-analysis software, the study profiled TCR beta repertoires from the peripheral blood of 13 young patients with multiple sclerosis. The multiple sclerosis patients were children and adolescents ranging in age from 6 to 15 years. The sequence was obtained from a girl under 18 with multiple sclerosis. Material for sequencing was blood. The rearranged chain carries TRBV9 and TRBJ2-7; the D gene lacks a confident call. The DNA sequence reads TGTGCCAGCAGCGTAGATGAAGGGCGTGGCGAGCAGTACTTC. The encoded protein is CASSVDEGRGEQYF.